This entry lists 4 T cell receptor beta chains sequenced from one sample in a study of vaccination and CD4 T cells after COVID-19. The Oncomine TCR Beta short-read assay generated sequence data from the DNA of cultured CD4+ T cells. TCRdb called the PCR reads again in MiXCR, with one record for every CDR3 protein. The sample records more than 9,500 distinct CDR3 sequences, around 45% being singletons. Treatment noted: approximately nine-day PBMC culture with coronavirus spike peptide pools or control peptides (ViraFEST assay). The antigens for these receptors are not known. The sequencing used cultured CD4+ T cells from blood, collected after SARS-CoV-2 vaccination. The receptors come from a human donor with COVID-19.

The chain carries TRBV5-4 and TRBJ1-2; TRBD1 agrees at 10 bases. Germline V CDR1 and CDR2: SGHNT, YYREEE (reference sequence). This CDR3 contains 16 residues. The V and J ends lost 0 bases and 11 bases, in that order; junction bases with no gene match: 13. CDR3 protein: CASSLEQSRQGAIYTF. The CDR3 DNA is TGTGCCAGCAGCTTGGAACAATCGCGACAGGGGGCAATATACACCTTC.

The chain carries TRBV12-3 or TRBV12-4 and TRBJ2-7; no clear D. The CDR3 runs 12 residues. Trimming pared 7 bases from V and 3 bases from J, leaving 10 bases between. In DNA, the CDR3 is TGTGCCAGCACGGCGACCATCTACGAGCAGTACTTC. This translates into CASTATIYEQYF.

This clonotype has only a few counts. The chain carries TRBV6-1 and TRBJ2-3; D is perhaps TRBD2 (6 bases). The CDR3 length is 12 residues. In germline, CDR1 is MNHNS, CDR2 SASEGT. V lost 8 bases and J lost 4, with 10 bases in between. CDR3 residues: CASVGGADTQYF. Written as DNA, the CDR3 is TGTGCCAGCGTCGGGGGTGCAGATACGCAGTATTTT.

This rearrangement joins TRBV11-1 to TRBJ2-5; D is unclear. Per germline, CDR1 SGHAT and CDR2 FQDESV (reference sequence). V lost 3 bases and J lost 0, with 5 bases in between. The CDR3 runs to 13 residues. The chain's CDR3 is CASSLGYQETQYF. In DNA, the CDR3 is TGTGCCAGCAGCTTGGGGTACCAAGAGACCCAGTACTTC. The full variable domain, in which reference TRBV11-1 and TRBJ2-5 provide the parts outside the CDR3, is EAEVAQSPRYKITEKSQAVAFWCDPISGHATLYWYRQILGQGPELLVQFQDESVVDDSQLPKDRFSAERLKGVDSTLKIQPAELGDSAMYLCASSLGYQETQYFGPGTRLLVL.